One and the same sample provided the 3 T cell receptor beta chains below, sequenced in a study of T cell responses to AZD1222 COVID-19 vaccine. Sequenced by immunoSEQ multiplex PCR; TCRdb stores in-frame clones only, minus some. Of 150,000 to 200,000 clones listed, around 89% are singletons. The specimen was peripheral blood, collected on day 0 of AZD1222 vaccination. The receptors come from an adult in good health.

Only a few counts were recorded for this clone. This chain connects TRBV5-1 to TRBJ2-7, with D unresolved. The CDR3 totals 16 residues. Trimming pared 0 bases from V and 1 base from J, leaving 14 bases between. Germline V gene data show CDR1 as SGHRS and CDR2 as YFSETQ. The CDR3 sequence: CASSLDTSTLSYEQYF. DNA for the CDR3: TGCGCCAGCAGCTTGGATACCTCTACCCTATCCTACGAGCAGTACTTC.

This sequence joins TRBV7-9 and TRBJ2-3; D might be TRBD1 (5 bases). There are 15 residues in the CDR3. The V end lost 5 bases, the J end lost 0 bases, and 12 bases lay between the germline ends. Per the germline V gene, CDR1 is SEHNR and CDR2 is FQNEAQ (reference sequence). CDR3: CASSQGRESTDTQYF. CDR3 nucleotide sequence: TGTGCCAGCAGCCAGGGCCGCGAAAGCACAGATACGCAGTATTTT.

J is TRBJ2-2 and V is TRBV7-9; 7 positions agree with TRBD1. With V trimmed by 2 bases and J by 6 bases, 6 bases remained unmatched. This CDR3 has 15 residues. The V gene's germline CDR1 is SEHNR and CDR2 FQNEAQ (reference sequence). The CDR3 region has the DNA TGTGCCAGCAGCTTATTTAGGGGGCGCGCCGGGGAGCTGTTTTTT. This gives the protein CASSLFRGRAGELFF.